This record concerns one TCR beta chain sequence. Losses at the gene ends were 1 base for V and 5 bases for J; bases not matched to a gene: 4. The length of the CDR3 is 14 residues. Germline CDR1 SGHVS, CDR2 FQNEAQ. TCRdb's table, derived via immunoSEQ multiplex PCR, lists solely in-frame clones and lacks some. The repertoire holds 70,000 to 95,000 clones, around 87% seen once, with 15% to 25% in the top ten. The data stem from a study of control samples from healthy donors and cancer patients. This receptor was taken from a man aged 50-60 years in good health. The sequenced sample was blood. The chain links TRBV7-8 to TRBJ1-2; 7 bases line up with TRBD1. This chain's CDR3 is CASSLVPGGYGYTF. The CDR3 DNA is TGTGCCAGCAGCTTAGTTCCAGGGGGGTATGGCTACACCTTC.